Sequencing of this TCR beta chain was carried out in a study of blood T cells in healthy people across ages. Germline CDR1 is MNHNY and CDR2 is SVGAGI (reference sequence). The CDR3 is 16 amino acids. The ends lost 2 bases at V and 4 bases at J; junction bases unmatched: 8. The use of a sample-barcoded 5' primer and a J-beta primer mix characterized a second PCR of about 6 to 12 cycles. Individual samples furnished no less than 2.5 million CDR3-containing paired-end reads apiece. One entry per CDR3 protein, called by TCRdb with MiXCR from the 5' RACE reads. The table has 1.5 million to 2 million distinct CDR3 sequences, around 48% seen once.

The genes are TRBV6-6 and TRBJ2-7, with 10 bases aligning to TRBD1. This receptor was identified in a woman aged 40 to 50 in good health. The sequencing sample was made of blood. The CDR3 nucleotides are TGTGCCAGCAGTTACCCTGGGAGGGGACAGGGGTACGAGCAGTACTTC. Translating it yields CASSYPGRGQGYEQYF.